The 20 T cell receptor beta chains below come from one sample, sequenced in a study of cytomegalovirus exposure and HLA in healthy donors. In the PCR, 60 Vbeta and 13 Jbeta primers were used. The assay was immunoSEQ multiplex PCR, and TCRdb's table has in-frame clones only and misses some. The table includes roughly 150,000 clones, 76% detected once. Sequencing was done on a sample of PBMCs. Receptors originate from a male donor in good health and CMV-seronegative.

This clone was detected a few times. The J gene is TRBJ1-4, the V gene TRBV18, with 7 bases lining up with TRBD1. CDR1 and CDR2 from the germline V gene are KGHSH and LQKENI. The CDR3 is 15 residues long. Trimming cost V 4 bases and J 7 bases; bases outside gene matches: 9. The CDR3 nucleotides are TGTGCCAGCTCACTCGAGAGGGGGCTGGGTGAAAAACTGTTTTTT. It yields the protein CASSLERGLGEKLFF.

CDR3 sequence reads: CASGIFGQPQHF. Written as DNA, the CDR3 is TGTGCCAGCGGTATTTTCGGGCAGCCCCAGCATTTT. This chain connects TRBV2 to TRBJ1-5; D gene ambiguous. V lost 8 bases to trimming and J lost 7 bases, with 12 bases between them. The CDR3 contains 12 residues. The germline V gene encodes CDR1 SNHLY and CDR2 FYNNEI.

V usage is TRBV23-1 and J usage is TRBJ1-3; tentative D call: TRBD1 (6 bases). TRBV23-1 is designated an ORF whose function remains uncertain. This CDR3 spans 16 amino acids. Trimming took off 0 bases at V and 0 bases at J, with 9 bases between the two ends. CDR3 sequence reads: CASSQSGTNSGNTIYF. The CDR3 DNA sequence: TGCGCCAGCAGTCAATCCGGGACAAACTCTGGAAACACCATATATTTT.

The chain recombines TRBV7-2 with TRBJ1-5; tentatively, D is TRBD1 (5 bases). V was cut by 4 bases and J by 8 bases, with 21 bases left in between. From germline, CDR1 is SGHTA and CDR2 FQGNSA. The CDR3 is 16 amino acids. CDR3 sequence: CASSYYGKQVLEPQHF. The CDR3, as DNA: TGTGCCAGCAGCTATTACGGAAAACAGGTCCTTGAGCCCCAGCATTTT.

This sequence joins TRBV27 and TRBJ1-2; maybe TRBD1 (5 bases). CDR3 length: 15 residues. From germline, CDR1 is MNHEY and CDR2 SMNVEV (reference sequence). Trimming shortened V by 9 bases and J by 3 bases, and 20 bases separated the two germline ends. The CDR3 bases are TGTGCCAGTACCCTCCGGGGGGGGGTGGACTATGGCTACACCTTC. As protein: CASTLRGGVDYGYTF.

The chain joins TRBV7-9 to TRBJ2-7, with TRBD2 identical over 9 bases. Unmatched junction bases numbered 23, after V lost 5 bases and J lost 6 bases. This CDR3 region has 19 residues. Germline V gene lookup returns CDR1 SEHNR and CDR2 FQNEAQ (reference sequence). The CDR3 loop reads CASSHPKTSGRPRRGEQYF. The CDR3 DNA reads TGTGCCAGCAGCCACCCTAAGACTAGCGGCAGACCCCGCAGGGGCGAGCAGTACTTC.

The chain has TRBV30 and TRBJ2-7, with TRBD2 matching 11 bases. There are 14 residues in the CDR3. V dropped 3 bases and J dropped 7; count of bases not matched to a gene: 8. Germline V gene lookup returns CDR1 GTSNPN and CDR2 SVGIG (reference sequence). CDR3 nucleotide sequence: TGTGCCTGGAGGACTAGCGGGACCCAGGGTGAGCAGTACTTC. This codes for CAWRTSGTQGEQYF.

The chain carries TRBV5-8 and TRBJ2-7; a weak D match, TRBD2 (5 bases). CDR1 is SGHTS and CDR2 is YDEGEE in the germline V gene. V was clipped by 3 bases and J by 2 bases, with 15 bases between them. The CDR3 sequence is 15 residues long. This chain's CDR3 is CASSSESGSPYEQYF. The CDR3 nucleotides are TGTGCCAGCAGCTCGGAGAGCGGCTCACCCTACGAGCAGTACTTC.

The J gene is TRBJ2-7, the V gene TRBV27; D is perhaps TRBD1 (5 bases). The V gene lost 3 bases and the J gene lost 2 bases, with 11 bases spanning the gap. This CDR3 has 14 residues. CDR1 MNHEY and CDR2 SMNVEV come from the germline V gene (reference sequence). CDR3 in amino acids: CASSFGRGTYEQYF. The CDR3 DNA reads as TGTGCCAGCAGTTTCGGTAGGGGCACCTACGAGCAGTACTTC.

This sequence joins TRBV7-9 and TRBJ2-7; 9 nucleotides align to TRBD1. This CDR3 is 15 amino acids long. The ends lost 2 bases at V and 5 bases at J; junction bases unmatched: 7. Germline CDR1 SEHNR, CDR2 FQNEAQ (reference sequence). The CDR3 loop is CASSLSYRGRDEQYF. The CDR3 DNA sequence: TGTGCCAGCAGCTTAAGCTACAGGGGGCGAGACGAGCAGTACTTC.

The rearrangement links TRBV7-2 to TRBJ2-7, with 10 bases aligning to TRBD1. Germline loops: CDR1 SGHTA, CDR2 FQGNSA. V dropped 5 bases and J dropped 2; count of bases not matched to a gene: 6. The CDR3 runs to 15 residues. CDR3 sequence: CASSPGQGETYEQYF. CDR3 sequence (DNA): TGTGCCAGCAGCCCCGGACAGGGGGAGACCTACGAGCAGTACTTC.

This clone came up a few times. This chain joins TRBV7-2 and TRBJ1-5, with TRBD1 identical over 8 bases. Germline CDR1 SGHTA, CDR2 FQGNSA. The CDR3 is 19 amino acids. V shed 5 bases and J 2 bases; nucleotides not matched to a gene: 17. The CDR3 DNA sequence: TGTGCCAGCAGCACCCGACATGGACAGGGAGGTATAGGCAATCAGCCCCAGCATTTT. It encodes CASSTRHGQGGIGNQPQHF.

V and J are TRBV19 and TRBJ2-7; no firm D call. Trimming left V 0 bases short and J 0 bases short, with 12 bases between. Per germline, CDR1 LNHDA and CDR2 SQIVND (reference sequence). The length of the CDR3 is 16 residues. In nucleotides, the CDR3 is TGTGCCAGTAGTATAGATGCGGCTGGTAGCTCCTACGAGCAGTACTTC. Translation gives CASSIDAAGSSYEQYF.

The chain combines TRBV18 with TRBJ2-1; TRBD2 agrees at 12 bases. This CDR3 has 18 amino acids. With V trimmed by 3 bases and J by 6 bases, 12 bases remained unmatched. Germline loops: CDR1 KGHSH, CDR2 LQKENI. The CDR3 DNA is TGTGCCAGCTCACCTTACCCTTCGACTAGCGGGAGTTTCAATGAGCAGTTCTTC. This gives the protein CASSPYPSTSGSFNEQFF. The entire variable domain, with the rest obtained from reference TRBV18 and TRBJ2-1, is as follows: NAGVMQNPRHLVRRRGQEARLRCSPMKGHSHVYWYRQLPEEGLKFMVYLQKENIIDESGMPKERFSAEFPKEGPSILRIQQVVRGDSAAYFCASSPYPSTSGSFNEQFFGPGTRLTVL.

This clone was detected a few times. The genes are TRBV2 and TRBJ2-5, with TRBD2 identical over 7 bases. The CDR3 contains 15 residues. The trim removed 4 bases at V and 4 bases at J, leaving 9 bases unmatched. CDR1 is SNHLY, CDR2 FYNNEI, per germline. Here the CDR3 reads CASSAEGGSVETQYF. As DNA, the CDR3 is TGTGCCAGCAGTGCAGAGGGCGGGAGCGTAGAGACCCAGTACTTC. Full variable domain (outside the CDR3, taken from reference TRBV2 and TRBJ2-5): EPEVTQTPSHQVTQMGQEVILRCVPISNHLYFYWYRQILGQKVEFLVSFYNNEISEKSEIFDDQFSVERPDGSNFTLKIRSTKLEDSAMYFCASSAEGGSVETQYFGPGTRLLVL.

The rearrangement uses TRBV2 and TRBJ2-2; perhaps D is TRBD1 or TRBD2 (5 bases each). Trimming pared 10 bases from V and 6 bases from J, leaving 18 bases between. Looked up from germline, CDR1 is SNHLY and CDR2 is FYNNEI. This CDR3 comprises 14 residues. This CDR3 is CATRETGRAGELFF. CDR3 bases: TGTGCCACCAGGGAAACGGGAAGGGCCGGGGAGCTGTTTTTT.

This clone occurred once. This rearrangement joins TRBV29-1 to TRBJ2-6; 7 nucleotides match TRBD2. Germline V gene sequence: CDR1 SQVTM, CDR2 ANQGSEA. J was trimmed by 4 bases and V by 4 bases; bases with no gene match: 4. The CDR3 is made up of 14 amino acids. CDR3 loop: CSVGGGTGANVLTF. As DNA, the CDR3 is TGCAGCGTTGGGGGAGGGACCGGGGCCAACGTCCTGACTTTC.

In DNA, the CDR3 is TGTGCCAGCAGCTTAGAATCCAGGAACGAGCAGTACTTC. Translating it yields CASSLESRNEQYF. This chain uses TRBV7-2 with TRBJ2-7, with no clear D. Trimming shortened V by 1 base and J by 5 bases, and 9 bases separated the two germline ends. The CDR3 is 13 amino acids. Per the germline V gene, CDR1 is SGHTA and CDR2 is FQGNSA.

The chain couples TRBV7-8 to TRBJ1-4, with D unclear. The CDR3 has 15 residues. Germline CDR1 is SGHVS and CDR2 is FQNEAQ. The V end lost 5 bases, the J end lost 6 bases, and 16 bases lay between the germline ends. For the CDR3, the DNA is TGTGCCAGCAGCCCCCGCCGGGAGACATATGAAAAACTGTTTTTT. Translation: CASSPRRETYEKLFF.

This chain connects TRBV4-1 to TRBJ2-1; 10 positions match TRBD2. This CDR3 is built from 18 residues. CDR1 and CDR2 (germline): MGHRA, YSYEKL. Trimming cost V 0 bases and J 4 bases; bases outside gene matches: 9. CDR3 residues: CASSQEWPGTSVYNEQFF. CDR3 in DNA: TGCGCCAGCAGCCAAGAATGGCCCGGGACTAGCGTATACAATGAGCAGTTCTTC.